Following are 14 T cell receptor beta chains from one sample sequenced in a study of brain T cells in children with intractable seizures. Time point meaning: blood from clinic visit 5 months post-surgery; TSC patient then seizure free. Profiled with immunoSEQ multiplex PCR; TCRdb holds only in-frame clones, not every one. Of 300,000 to 400,000 clones listed, 93% are singletons. Sequences were derived from peripheral blood, sampled 5 to 6 months after surgery. The receptors shown here come from a boy under two years old with tuberous sclerosis and intractable seizures.

The genes are TRBV4-1 and TRBJ2-2; D gene uncertain. Looked up from germline, CDR1 is MGHRA and CDR2 is YSYEKL. The CDR3 is 14 amino acids. The V gene lost 3 bases and the J gene lost 3 bases, with 8 bases spanning the gap. The CDR3 loop reads CASSHGPYTGELFF. CDR3 DNA: TGCGCCAGCAGCCATGGCCCTTACACCGGGGAGCTGTTTTTT.

This chain links TRBV5-6 with TRBJ2-7; D might be TRBD2 (6 bases). The germline CDR1 and CDR2 sequences are SGHDT and YYEEEE. The CDR3 spans 17 residues. V was cut by 4 bases and J by 0 bases, with 20 bases left in between. This CDR3 reads CASSITGLLDRSYEQYF. In DNA, the CDR3 is TGTGCCAGCAGCATAACGGGACTCCTAGACCGCTCCTACGAGCAGTACTTC.

This chain links TRBV29-1 with TRBJ1-1; D unclear. The length of the CDR3 is 12 residues. Germline CDR1 reads SQVTM; CDR2 reads ANQGSEA. V lost 7 bases and J lost 1, with 10 bases in between. The CDR3 sequence is CSAPGWNTEAFF. CDR3 DNA: TGCAGCGCCCCGGGCTGGAACACTGAAGCTTTCTTT.

As to this clone: In the same sample, other DNA sequences code for this CDR3. The gene calls are TRBV18 and TRBJ2-7, with D maybe TRBD1 (5 bases). Germline lookup yields CDR1 KGHSH and CDR2 LQKENI. Trimming shortened V by 1 base and J by 2 bases, and 9 bases separated the two germline ends. The CDR3 length is 14 residues. The CDR3: CASSPRQGTYEQYF. The CDR3, as DNA: TGTGCCAGCTCACCACGGCAGGGAACCTACGAGCAGTACTTC.

The chain combines TRBV12-3 or TRBV12-4 with TRBJ1-5; TRBD1 might be the D (6 bases). The length of the CDR3 is 13 residues. V gave up 5 bases and J gave up 3 bases, with 8 bases separating them. In nucleotides, the CDR3 is TGTGCCAGCAGTACAGGGCCCAATCAGCCCCAGCATTTT. Amino acid sequence: CASSTGPNQPQHF.

This clone occurred a few times. The chain combines TRBV2 with TRBJ1-5, with D maybe TRBD1 (5 bases). Germline V lookup: CDR1 SNHLY, CDR2 FYNNEI. The CDR3 has 13 amino acids. Trimming pared 2 bases from V and 9 bases from J, leaving 11 bases between. The CDR3 sequence: CASSELGRGPQHF. The CDR3 DNA reads as TGTGCCAGCAGTGAACTGGGACGCGGGCCCCAGCATTTT.

The chain links TRBV13 to TRBJ2-7; 9 positions agree with TRBD2. Germline V gene lookup returns CDR1 PRHDT and CDR2 FYEKMQ (reference sequence). The J segment lost 5 bases and the V segment lost 1 base, leaving 3 bases of the junction unmatched. CDR3 size: 14 residues. In DNA form, the CDR3 reads TGTGCCAGCAGCTTAGAGCGGGAGGAAAACGAGCAGTACTTC. Amino acids: CASSLEREENEQYF.

The chain is built from TRBV4-2 and TRBJ2-3; D is possibly TRBD1 (5 bases). This CDR3 is 17 amino acids long. In germline, CDR1 is LGHNA, CDR2 YNFKEQ. V gave up 4 bases and J gave up 2 bases, with 19 bases separating them. In nucleotides, the CDR3 is TGTGCCAGCAGCCCATATGACAGCGTTTACAACACAGATACGCAGTATTTT. This codes for CASSPYDSVYNTDTQYF.

The chain links TRBV30 to TRBJ1-2, with D possibly being TRBD1 (5 bases). The ends were cut back, 3 bases at V and 3 bases at J, with 11 bases in the middle. Germline V CDR1 and CDR2: GTSNPN, SVGIG (reference sequence). The CDR3 totals 13 residues. This CDR3 is CAWSPGRDYGYTF. The CDR3, as DNA: TGTGCCTGGAGCCCCGGCAGGGACTATGGCTACACCTTC.

V gene TRBV19 combines with J gene TRBJ2-1; possibly TRBD2 for D (6 bases). Germline V gene data show CDR1 as LNHDA and CDR2 as SQIVND (reference sequence). The V end lost 3 bases, the J end lost 3 bases, and 15 bases lay between the germline ends. The CDR3 is 16 residues long. CDR3 nucleotides: TGTGCCAGTAGTATTTTCGGGGGACGAGACTACAATGAGCAGTTCTTC. It specifies CASSIFGGRDYNEQFF.

This rearrangement joins TRBV7-3 to TRBJ2-5; possibly TRBD1 for D (6 bases). The CDR3 length is 14 residues. Germline CDR1 reads SGHTA; CDR2 reads FQGTGA. V lost 0 bases to trimming and J lost 3 bases, with 8 bases between them. CDR3 nucleotides: TGTGCCAGCAGCTTAACGGGGGCGAAAGAGACCCAGTACTTC. The encoded protein is CASSLTGAKETQYF.

This chain connects TRBV5-1 to TRBJ2-2, with D possibly matching TRBD1 (5 bases). The CDR3 covers 13 residues. V gave up 2 bases and J gave up 8 bases, with 10 bases separating them. Germline CDR1 SGHRS, CDR2 YFSETQ. The CDR3 DNA sequence: TGCGCCAGCAGCTTTGCAGGGTCGGGGGAGCTGTTTTTT. This translates into CASSFAGSGELFF.

A note on this clone: The junction does not match germline at one end; this may be a read error. This chain joins TRBV11-3 and TRBJ2-2, with D perhaps matching TRBD1 or TRBD2 (6 bases each). The CDR3 covers 16 residues. Germline values: CDR1 SGHNT, CDR2 YENEEA. CDR3: CASSSSWRGNPGELFF. CDR3 sequence (DNA): TGTGCCAGCAGCTCCTCGTGGAGGGGGAACCCCGGGGAGCTGTTTTTT.

The V and J genes are TRBV7-9 and TRBJ1-1; D is perhaps TRBD1 (6 bases). Germline CDR1 SEHNR, CDR2 FQNEAQ (reference sequence). The CDR3 is made up of 15 amino acids. Between the trimmed V and J ends, which lost 3 bases and 1 base, there was a span of 12 bases. The DNA for the CDR3 is TGTGCCAGCAGCTTTCGGGCGGACAGGAACACTGAAGCTTTCTTT. Amino acid sequence: CASSFRADRNTEAFF.